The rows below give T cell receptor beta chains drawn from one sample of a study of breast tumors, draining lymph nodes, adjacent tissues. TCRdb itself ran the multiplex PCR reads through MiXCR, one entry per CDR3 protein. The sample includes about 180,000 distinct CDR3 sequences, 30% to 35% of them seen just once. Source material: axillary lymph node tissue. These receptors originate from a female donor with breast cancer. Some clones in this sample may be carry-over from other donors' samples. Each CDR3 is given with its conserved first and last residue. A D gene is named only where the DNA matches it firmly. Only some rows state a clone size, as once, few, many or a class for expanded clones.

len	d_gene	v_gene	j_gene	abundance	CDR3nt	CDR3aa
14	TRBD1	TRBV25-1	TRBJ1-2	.	TGTGCCAGCAGGGGCGCGGGACAGAACTATGGCTACACCTTC	CASRGAGQNYGYTF
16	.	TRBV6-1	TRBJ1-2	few	TGTGCCAGCAAAGGTTGGGTTGGGGAATTGTGGTATGGCTACACCTTC	CASKGWVGELWYGYTF
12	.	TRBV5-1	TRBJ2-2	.	TGCGCCAGCAGGGACAATTTAGGGGAGCTGTTTTTT	CASRDNLGELFF
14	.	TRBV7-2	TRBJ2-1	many	TGTGCCAGCAGCGCAGATGGATTTAGCGGTGAGCAGTTCTTC	CASSADGFSGEQFF
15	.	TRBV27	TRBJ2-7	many	TGTGCCAGCAGTTTATCCGACCCGGGACGCTACGAGCAGTACTTC	CASSLSDPGRYEQYF
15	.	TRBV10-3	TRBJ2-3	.	TGTGCCATCAGTGAGTCCAGGTTTACGGGAGATACGCAGTATTTT	CAISESRFTGDTQYF
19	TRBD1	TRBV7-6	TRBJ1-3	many	TGTGCCAGCAGCTTAGAGTCGTCCGGACAGGGTTTTTCTGGAAACACCATATATTTT	CASSLESSGQGFSGNTIYF
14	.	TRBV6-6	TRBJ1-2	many	TGTGCCAGCAGTCGGGACCCTTTCTCCTATGGCTACACCTTC	CASSRDPFSYGYTF
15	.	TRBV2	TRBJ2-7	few	TGTACCAGCAGTGAAGCGCTGCGGGGTGGTTACGAGCAGTACTTC	CTSSEALRGGYEQYF
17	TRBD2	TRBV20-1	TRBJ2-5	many	TGCAGTGCTAGGCCGGGACTAGCGGGAGTGAGGCAGGAGACCCAGTACTTC	CSARPGLAGVRQETQYF
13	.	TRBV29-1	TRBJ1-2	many	TGCAGCGTTGATGAGGGGTCGGACTATGGCTACACCTTC	CSVDEGSDYGYTF
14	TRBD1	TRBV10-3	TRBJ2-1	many	TGTGCCATCAGTGGGGACAGGGGGCGCGATGAGCAGTTCTTC	CAISGDRGRDEQFF
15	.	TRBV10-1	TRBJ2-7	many	TGCGCCAGCAGTGAGTCTGGGGGGGGGCGGGACGAGCAGTACTTC	CASSESGGGRDEQYF
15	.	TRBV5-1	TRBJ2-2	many	TGCGCCAGCAGCTCCTCCAGGGGTTACACCGGGGAGCTGTTTTTT	CASSSSRGYTGELFF
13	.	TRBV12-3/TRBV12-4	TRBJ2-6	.	TGTGCCAGCAGTGCTTACAGGGCCAACGTCCTGACTTTC	CASSAYRANVLTF
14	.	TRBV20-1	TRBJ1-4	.	TGCAGTGCTAGGGACTCTTCAACTAATGAAAAACTGTTTTTT	CSARDSSTNEKLFF
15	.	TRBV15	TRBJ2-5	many	TGTGCCACCAGCAGAACGCGTGGGGATCAAGAGACCCAGTACTTC	CATSRTRGDQETQYF
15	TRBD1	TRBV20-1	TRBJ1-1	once	TGCAGTGCTAGAAGTTCAGGGGGATTGAACACTGAAGCTTTCTTT	CSARSSGGLNTEAFF
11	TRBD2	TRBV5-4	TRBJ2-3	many	TGTGCCAGCACCGAAGCGGGGTCGCAGTATTTT	CASTEAGSQYF
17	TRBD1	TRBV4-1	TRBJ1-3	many	TGCGCCAGCAGCCAAGAACGGACAGGAAAATCTGGAAACACCATATATTTT	CASSQERTGKSGNTIYF
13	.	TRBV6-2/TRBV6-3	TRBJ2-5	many	TGTGCCAGCAGGGGGACTGCGGAAGAGACCCAGTACTTC	CASRGTAEETQYF
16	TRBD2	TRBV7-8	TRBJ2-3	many	TGTGCCAGCAGTAGTATAGCGGGGGGCGGCACAGATACGCAGTATTTT	CASSSIAGGGTDTQYF
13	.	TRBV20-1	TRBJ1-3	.	TGCAGTGCTAGCGGGGGGGGTGGAAACACCATATATTTT	CSASGGGGNTIYF
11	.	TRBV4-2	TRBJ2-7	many	TGTGCCAGCAGCCTAGGTAACGAGCAGTACTTC	CASSLGNEQYF
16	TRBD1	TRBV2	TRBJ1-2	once	TGTGCCAGCAGAGAAGGAGGGACAGGGGGCTTCTATGGCTACACCTTC	CASREGGTGGFYGYTF
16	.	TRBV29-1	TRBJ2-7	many	TGCAGCGTTGTCGGTCCCTTATCGGACAGCCCCTACGAGCAGTACTTC	CSVVGPLSDSPYEQYF
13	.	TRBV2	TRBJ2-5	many	TGTGCCAGCGCCTCGTGGGGTCGAGAGACCCAGTACTTC	CASASWGRETQYF
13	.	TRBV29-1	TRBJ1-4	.	TGCAGCGTTGGGACCGGGGGATTTGAAAAACTGTTTTTT	CSVGTGGFEKLFF
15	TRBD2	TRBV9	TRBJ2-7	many	TGTGCCCTTAACTCGGAGCGGGGGGAGTCCTACGAGCAGTACTTC	CALNSERGESYEQYF
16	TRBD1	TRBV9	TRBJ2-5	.	TGTGCCAGCGGCGTAGGGGACAGGGGTTCCCAAGGGACCCAGTACTTC	CASGVGDRGSQGTQYF
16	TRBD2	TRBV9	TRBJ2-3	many	TGTGCCAGCAGCGTAGCGACTAGCGGGGGAACAGATACGCAGTATTTT	CASSVATSGGTDTQYF
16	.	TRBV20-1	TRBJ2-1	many	TGCAGTGCTAGACTCCCCGGGGGCAAGGATTACAATGAGCAGTTCTTC	CSARLPGGKDYNEQFF
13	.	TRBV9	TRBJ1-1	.	TGTGCCAGCAGCGTAACCCCCGAGGCTGAAGCTTTCTTT	CASSVTPEAEAFF
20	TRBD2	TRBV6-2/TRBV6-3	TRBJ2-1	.	TGTGCCAGCAAACCCCTACTAGCGGGGGCCCCTTCCAACTCCTACAATGAGCAGTTCTTC	CASKPLLAGAPSNSYNEQFF
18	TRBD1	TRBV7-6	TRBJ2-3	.	TGTGCCAGCAGCCCTCTACCGGGACAGGGAACGCGCACAGATACGCAGTATTTT	CASSPLPGQGTRTDTQYF
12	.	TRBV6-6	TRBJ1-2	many	TGTGCCAGCTCCGTTACTGCGGCCGGCGTCCCCTTC	CASSVTAAGVPF
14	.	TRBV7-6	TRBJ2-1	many	TGTGCCAGCAGCCTGGGGACCGGCCTCAATGAGCAGTTCTTC	CASSLGTGLNEQFF
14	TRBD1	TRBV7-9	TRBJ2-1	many	TGTGCCAGCAGCTTAGGGACAGGGCCGGCTGAGCAGTTCTTC	CASSLGTGPAEQFF
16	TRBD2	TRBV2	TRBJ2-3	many	TGTGCCAGCAGAAACGGACTAGCGGGAGGGGCAGATACGCAGTATTTT	CASRNGLAGGADTQYF
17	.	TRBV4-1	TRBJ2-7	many	TGCGCCAGCAGCCAAGGTTTTATGGGGCCATCCGCCTACGAGCAGTACTTC	CASSQGFMGPSAYEQYF
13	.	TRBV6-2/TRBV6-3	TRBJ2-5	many	TGTGCCAGCAGTGGGGGGGCGCGAGAGACCCAGTACTTC	CASSGGARETQYF
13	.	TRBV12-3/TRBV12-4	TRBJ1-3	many	TGTGCCAGCCCTGGCCGCTCTGGAAACACCATATATTTT	CASPGRSGNTIYF
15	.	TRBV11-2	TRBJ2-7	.	TGTGCCAGCAGCCCCTGGGGGGACTCCTCCTACGAGCAGTACTTC	CASSPWGDSSYEQYF
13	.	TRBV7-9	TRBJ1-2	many	TGTGCCAGCATCCCCGTAGACACCTATGGCTACACCTTC	CASIPVDTYGYTF
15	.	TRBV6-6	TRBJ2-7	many	TGTGCCAGCACGAGAGTATCCCAGCACACCAACGAGCAGTACTTC	CASTRVSQHTNEQYF
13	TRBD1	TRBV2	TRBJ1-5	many	TGTGCCAGCAGGGACAGGGGCAATCAGCCCCAGCATTTT	CASRDRGNQPQHF
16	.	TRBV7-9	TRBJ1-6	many	TGTGCCAGCAGCTTAAGACAGAGCTCCTATAATTCACCCCTCCACTTT	CASSLRQSSYNSPLHF
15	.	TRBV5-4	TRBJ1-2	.	TGTGCCAGCAGCTTGGATCCCAGAGCGACCCATGGCTACACCTTC	CASSLDPRATHGYTF
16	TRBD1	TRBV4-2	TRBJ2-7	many	TGTGCCAGCAGCGCCAGCCGGGACAGACAAACCTACGAGCAGTACTTC	CASSASRDRQTYEQYF
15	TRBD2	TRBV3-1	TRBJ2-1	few	TGTGCCAGCAGCCAAGATAACGGGGGGTACAATGAGCAGTTCTTC	CASSQDNGGYNEQFF
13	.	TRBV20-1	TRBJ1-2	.	TGCAGTGCTAGTAGTAGACCCGCGAATGGCTACACCTTC	CSASSRPANGYTF
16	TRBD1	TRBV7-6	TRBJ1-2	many	TGTGCCAGCAGCTTAACCCAAGGGTGGACAGGGCATGGCTACACCTTC	CASSLTQGWTGHGYTF
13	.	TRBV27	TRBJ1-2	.	TGTGCCAGCAGTTCAGCTTCCGGGGATGGCTACACCTTC	CASSSASGDGYTF